What follows are 29 T cell receptor beta chains derived from one specimen sequenced in a study of chemoradiotherapy in HPV16-positive cancers. Clones were read by immunoSEQ multiplex PCR, and TCRdb kept only the in-frame ones, dropping some. The sample lists 4,000 to 5,500 clones, more than 75% occurring once. This specimen consisted of tumor tissue, obtained from a patient who underwent chemoradiotherapy. The source is a human donor with HPV-associated anogenital cancer.

V gene TRBV7-3 combines with J gene TRBJ2-2, with TRBD1 as a possible D gene (5 bases). Germline assignment: CDR1 SGHTA and CDR2 FQGTGA. V was trimmed by 5 bases and J by 4 bases, leaving 11 bases between them. The CDR3 consists of 14 residues. In nucleotides, the CDR3 is TGTGCCAGCAGCATCCAGGGTTTCACCGGGGAGCTGTTTTTT. Amino acids: CASSIQGFTGELFF.

The chain recombines TRBV19 with TRBJ1-2; D is possibly TRBD1 (6 bases). The germline V and J ends were trimmed by 7 bases and 6 bases, with 18 bases remaining between them. The CDR3 length is 14 residues. Germline V gene lookup returns CDR1 LNHDA and CDR2 SQIVND (reference sequence). The DNA of the CDR3 is TGTGCCAGTAACTTATGGGGGGGCTATGATGGCTACACCTTC. Its protein is CASNLWGGYDGYTF.

The chain joins TRBV6-5 to TRBJ1-4, with D tentatively TRBD1 (5 bases). Germline assignment: CDR1 MNHEY and CDR2 SVGAGI. The V end was cut by 7 bases, the J end by 1 base, with 7 bases between. CDR3 size: 13 residues. The CDR3, as DNA: TGTGCCAGCACCGACAGAACTAATGAAAAACTGTTTTTT. This encodes CASTDRTNEKLFF.

This clone was found once. This chain joins TRBV28 and TRBJ2-1; D unclear. Germline lookup yields CDR1 MDHEN and CDR2 SYDVKM. V dropped 3 bases and J dropped 0 bases, with 15 bases sitting between them. The CDR3 consists of 17 residues. The CDR3 DNA is TGTGCCAGCAGTTTTACTGTCAGAGCGAGCTCCTACAATGAGCAGTTCTTC. Its translation is CASSFTVRASSYNEQFF.

By sample share, this clone is large. This chain joins TRBV5-1 and TRBJ2-1; TRBD1 matches at 8 bases. CDR1 and CDR2 from the germline V gene are SGHRS and YFSETQ. V lost 4 bases, J lost 7 bases, and 13 bases stayed unmatched. This CDR3 contains 16 residues. The CDR3: CASSTTTGADLNEQFF. Written as DNA, the CDR3 is TGCGCCAGCAGCACCACGACAGGGGCGGACTTGAATGAGCAGTTCTTC. Based on the CDR3 plus reference TRBV5-1 and TRBJ2-1, the full variable domain is KAGVTQTPRYLIKTRGQQVTLSCSPISGHRSVSWYQQTPGQGLQFLFEYFSETQRNKGNFPGRFSGRQFSNSRSEMNVSTLELGDSALYLCASSTTTGADLNEQFFGPGTRLTVL.

This chain links TRBV9 with TRBJ2-7, with D perhaps TRBD2 (6 bases). This CDR3 region has 16 residues. CDR1 is SGDLS, CDR2 YYNGEE, per germline. Trimming shortened V by 4 bases and J by 1 base, and 18 bases separated the two germline ends. The CDR3 DNA follows: TGTGCCAGCAGCCCCTTGAGGAGGGTATCTTCCTACGAGCAGTACTTC. Its translation: CASSPLRRVSSYEQYF.

V is TRBV9 and J is TRBJ2-1; D might be TRBD1 (6 bases). V gave up 4 bases and J gave up 4 bases, with 18 bases separating them. The CDR3 totals 16 residues. Germline CDR1 SGDLS, CDR2 YYNGEE. As DNA, the CDR3 is TGTGCCAGCAGCACTCACGGACAGCCCCCTTACAATGAGCAGTTCTTC. This sequence encodes CASSTHGQPPYNEQFF.

The V gene is TRBV4-1, the J gene TRBJ2-3, with 10 nucleotides matching TRBD2. Germline V lookup: CDR1 MGHRA, CDR2 YSYEKL. This CDR3 has 14 amino acids. V dropped 5 bases and J dropped 4; count of bases not matched to a gene: 3. The CDR3 DNA sequence: TGCGCCAGCAGCTCCGGGACTAGCGCAGATACGCAGTATTTT. Protein sequence: CASSSGTSADTQYF.

The chain carries TRBV6-6 and TRBJ1-1; TRBD1 matches at 11 bases. Germline CDR1 is MNHNY and CDR2 is SVGAGI (reference sequence). With V trimmed by 6 bases and J by 5 bases, 8 bases remained unmatched. The CDR3 runs to 15 residues. This CDR3 reads CASSRGGQGGTEAFF. CDR3 DNA sequence: TGTGCCAGCAGCCGAGGGGGACAGGGGGGGACTGAAGCTTTCTTT.

V gene TRBV20-1 combines with J gene TRBJ2-5, with D maybe TRBD1 (6 bases). Germline assignment: CDR1 DFQATT and CDR2 SNEGSKA (reference sequence). The length of the CDR3 is 11 residues. With 7 bases removed from V and 3 bases from J, the gap between germline ends came to 9 bases. Written as DNA, the CDR3 is TGCAGTGGACAGGTAGAAGAGACCCAGTACTTC. This sequence encodes CSGQVEETQYF.

This chain connects TRBV7-9 to TRBJ2-2; 8 nucleotides align to TRBD2. Per germline, CDR1 SEHNR and CDR2 FQNEAQ (reference sequence). CDR3 size: 19 residues. Trimming took 5 bases from V and 4 from J; bases not matched to a gene: 18. CDR3 region: CASSTSFGRGGGFTGELFF. In nucleotides, the CDR3 is TGTGCCAGCAGCACAAGTTTCGGACGGGGGGGAGGGTTCACCGGGGAGCTGTTTTTT.

This sequence joins TRBV5-1 and TRBJ2-5; TRBD1 or TRBD2 may be the D gene (5 bases each). Trimming stripped 0 bases from V and 4 bases from J, with 13 bases between. Germline V gene sequence: CDR1 SGHRS, CDR2 YFSETQ. The CDR3 runs 15 residues. As DNA, the CDR3 is TGCGCCAGCAGCTTGGCCCGGGGCTGGACAGAGACCCAGTACTTC. Translation: CASSLARGWTETQYF.

The chain uses TRBV7-9 and TRBJ1-2; D gene uncertain. The germline gives CDR1 SEHNR, CDR2 FQNEAQ (reference sequence). The CDR3 runs 11 residues. The V end lost 7 bases, the J end lost 9 bases, and 12 bases lay between the germline ends. CDR3 protein: CASTREGSYTF. CDR3 DNA sequence: TGTGCCAGCACGAGGGAAGGAAGCTACACCTTC.

The chain recombines TRBV4-2 with TRBJ2-1, with 8 bases identical to TRBD2. Losses at the gene ends were 4 bases for V and 16 bases for J; bases not matched to a gene: 12. Germline assignment: CDR1 LGHNA and CDR2 YNFKEQ. The CDR3 has 13 amino acids. The CDR3 bases are TGTGCCAGCAGCCGCCAACCTGGGGGACTAGACTTCTTC. Translating it yields CASSRQPGGLDFF.

The chain is built from TRBV19 and TRBJ1-1; the D gene is possibly TRBD1 (5 bases). V shed 3 bases and J shed 0 bases, with 14 bases lying between them. CDR1 is LNHDA, CDR2 SQIVND, per germline (reference sequence). This CDR3 has 16 residues. The CDR3 nucleotides are TGTGCCAGTAGTATTCAGGGACCGGGATTGAACACTGAAGCTTTCTTT. This translates into CASSIQGPGLNTEAFF.

CDR3 amino acids: CASSSAGTSGMNEQFF. CDR3 DNA: TGTGCCAGCAGCTCCGCCGGGACTAGCGGGATGAATGAGCAGTTCTTC. The chain joins TRBV5-5 to TRBJ2-1; 13 nucleotides line up with TRBD2. The CDR3 spans 16 residues. The germline CDR1 and CDR2 sequences are SGHKS and YYEKEE (reference sequence). Trimming cost V 3 bases and J 7 bases; bases outside gene matches: 7.

The J gene is TRBJ1-6, the V gene TRBV11-1, with a tentative D call TRBD1 (6 bases). CDR1 SGHAT and CDR2 FQDESV come from the germline V gene (reference sequence). The V and J ends lost 5 bases and 0 bases respectively, with 17 bases between them. CDR3 size: 18 residues. The CDR3 loop is CASSRSTGAGSYNSPLHF. As DNA, the CDR3 is TGTGCCAGCAGCCGATCGACAGGAGCCGGCTCCTATAATTCACCCCTCCACTTT. Variable domain in full (rest from reference TRBV11-1 and TRBJ1-6): EAEVAQSPRYKITEKSQAVAFWCDPISGHATLYWYRQILGQGPELLVQFQDESVVDDSQLPKDRFSAERLKGVDSTLKIQPAELGDSAMYLCASSRSTGAGSYNSPLHFGNGTRLTVT.

This clone was detected only once. The chain uses TRBV28 and TRBJ2-7, with D perhaps matching TRBD1 (8 bases). The CDR3 length is 16 residues. Between the trimmed V and J ends, which lost 4 bases and 3 bases, there was a span of 19 bases. From germline, CDR1 is MDHEN and CDR2 SYDVKM. The CDR3 DNA reads as TGTGCCAGCAGTTCTTTGGACAGGGAGGGTTACTACGAGCAGTACTTC. Translating gives CASSSLDREGYYEQYF.

The rearrangement links TRBV7-2 to TRBJ1-2; 8 nucleotides line up with TRBD1. The CDR3 runs to 15 residues. Germline lookup yields CDR1 SGHTA and CDR2 FQGNSA. With V trimmed by 5 bases and J by 1 base, 6 bases remained unmatched. The CDR3 loop is CASSLTGGNNYGYTF. In DNA, the CDR3 is TGTGCCAGCAGCCTAACAGGGGGGAATAACTATGGCTACACCTTC.

J is TRBJ2-7 and V is TRBV7-9; the D gene is possibly TRBD2 (6 bases). CDR3 length equals 12 residues. Trimming stripped 5 bases from V and 10 bases from J, with 15 bases between. Germline CDR1 SEHNR, CDR2 FQNEAQ (reference sequence). The CDR3 nucleotides read TGTGCCAGCAGCGGAGGGGCGGACTTACAGTACTTC. It codes for CASSGGADLQYF.

J is TRBJ1-5 and V is TRBV6-5; D is uncertain. The V gene lost 4 bases and the J gene lost 7 bases, with 11 bases spanning the gap. The CDR3 sequence is 13 residues long. Germline V gene sequence: CDR1 MNHEY, CDR2 SVGAGI. CDR3 nucleotide sequence: TGTGCCAGCAGTTCGAATCGGGCGCAGCCCCAGCATTTT. The encoded protein is CASSSNRAQPQHF.

V usage is TRBV15 and J usage is TRBJ2-7; 10 bases map to TRBD2. Trimming removed 3 bases from V and 3 bases from J; junction bases left unmatched: 8. CDR1 is LNHNV and CDR2 is YYDKDF in the germline V gene (reference sequence). This CDR3 is 16 amino acids long. CDR3 in DNA: TGTGCCACCAGCAGTAGTAGCGGGGGGACCTACTACGAGCAGTACTTC. Amino acids: CATSSSSGGTYYEQYF.

The chain uses TRBV7-3 and TRBJ2-3; 8 bases match TRBD2. V was clipped by 3 bases and J by 4 bases; unmatched bases: 12. The CDR3 is 17 amino acids. Germline V gives CDR1 SGHTA, CDR2 FQGTGA. The CDR3 loop reads CASSLTIGGGSSDTQYF. In DNA form, the CDR3 reads TGTGCCAGCAGCTTGACAATCGGGGGGGGTTCGTCAGATACGCAGTATTTT.

This chain uses TRBV7-2 with TRBJ2-7; the D is unclear. V was clipped by 5 bases and J by 0 bases, with 8 bases between them. CDR3 length: 13 residues. Germline values: CDR1 SGHTA, CDR2 FQGNSA. The CDR3 sequence is CASSHYYSYEQYF. The CDR3 region has the DNA TGTGCCAGCAGCCACTACTACTCCTACGAGCAGTACTTC.

This sequence joins TRBV10-3 and TRBJ1-6; D is undetermined. The CDR3 is 14 residues long. From germline, CDR1 is ENHRY and CDR2 SYGVKD. V lost 2 bases and J lost 9, with 11 bases in between. The CDR3 sequence: CAISEDGGFSPLHF. The CDR3 DNA sequence: TGTGCCATCAGTGAGGACGGTGGGTTTTCACCCCTCCACTTT.

This clone was recorded once. The chain uses TRBV10-2 and TRBJ2-1; 12 nucleotides match TRBD2. The CDR3 spans 15 residues. Germline trimming cut 5 bases from V and 4 bases from J; bases unmatched to any gene: 3. Germline values: CDR1 WSHSY, CDR2 SAAADI. The CDR3 nucleotides are TGCGCCAGCAGTAAGACTAGCGGGGGTTACAATGAGCAGTTCTTC. Amino acids: CASSKTSGGYNEQFF.

Comment on this clone: Other DNA sequences within the sample encode an identical CDR3. V gene TRBV30 combines with J gene TRBJ2-2; D not certain. The CDR3 has 12 amino acids. Trimming cost V 0 bases and J 7 bases, with 6 bases left between them. Germline CDR1 GTSNPN, CDR2 SVGIG (reference sequence). As DNA, the CDR3 is TGTGCCTGGAGTGTACTGTTCGGGGAGCTGTTTTTT. As protein: CAWSVLFGELFF.

This chain joins TRBV10-3 and TRBJ1-1, with D possibly TRBD1 on 5 matching bases. Germline-derived CDR1 and CDR2 are ENHRY and SYGVKD. The length of the CDR3 is 14 residues. Trimming pared 7 bases from V and 4 bases from J, leaving 16 bases between. CDR3 residues: CAITPTGEVTEAFF. The DNA of the CDR3 is TGTGCCATCACCCCGACGGGGGAGGTCACTGAAGCTTTCTTT.

The chain has TRBV19 and TRBJ1-1; D uncertain. The CDR3 sequence is 14 residues long. Germline CDR1 and CDR2: LNHDA and SQIVND (reference sequence). The V gene lost 4 bases and the J gene lost 1 base, with 10 bases spanning the gap. This CDR3 is CASSRAGGNTEAFF. CDR3 sequence (DNA): TGTGCCAGTAGTAGGGCGGGAGGGAACACTGAAGCTTTCTTT.